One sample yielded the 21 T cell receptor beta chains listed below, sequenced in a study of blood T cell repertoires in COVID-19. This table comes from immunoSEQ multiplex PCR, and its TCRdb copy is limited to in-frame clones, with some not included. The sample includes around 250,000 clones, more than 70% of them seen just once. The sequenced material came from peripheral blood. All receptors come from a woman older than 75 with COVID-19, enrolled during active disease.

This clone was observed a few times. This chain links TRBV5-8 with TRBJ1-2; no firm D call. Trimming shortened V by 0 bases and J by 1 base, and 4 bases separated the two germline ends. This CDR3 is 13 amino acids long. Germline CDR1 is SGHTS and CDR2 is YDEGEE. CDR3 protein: CASSLVLNYGYTF. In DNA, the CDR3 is TGTGCCAGCAGCTTGGTACTTAACTATGGCTACACCTTC.

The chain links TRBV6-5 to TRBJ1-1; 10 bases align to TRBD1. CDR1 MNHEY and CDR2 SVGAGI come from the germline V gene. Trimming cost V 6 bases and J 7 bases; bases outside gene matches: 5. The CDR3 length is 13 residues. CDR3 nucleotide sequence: TGTGCCAGCAGCCACCGGGACAGGGGTGAAGCTTTCTTT. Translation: CASSHRDRGEAFF.

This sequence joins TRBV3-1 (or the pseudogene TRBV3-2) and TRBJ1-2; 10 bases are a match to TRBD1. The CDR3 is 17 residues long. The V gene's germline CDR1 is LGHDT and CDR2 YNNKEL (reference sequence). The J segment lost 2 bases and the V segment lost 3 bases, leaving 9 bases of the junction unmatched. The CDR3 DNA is TGTGCCAGCAGCCACCCCGGGACAGGGGCTATGAACTATGGCTACACCTTC. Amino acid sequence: CASSHPGTGAMNYGYTF.

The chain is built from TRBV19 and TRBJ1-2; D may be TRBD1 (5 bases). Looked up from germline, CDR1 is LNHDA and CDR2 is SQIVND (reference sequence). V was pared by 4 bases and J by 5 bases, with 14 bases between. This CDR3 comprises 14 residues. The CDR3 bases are TGTGCCAGTAGTACAGGGTCTTGGAGATATGGCTACACCTTC. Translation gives CASSTGSWRYGYTF.

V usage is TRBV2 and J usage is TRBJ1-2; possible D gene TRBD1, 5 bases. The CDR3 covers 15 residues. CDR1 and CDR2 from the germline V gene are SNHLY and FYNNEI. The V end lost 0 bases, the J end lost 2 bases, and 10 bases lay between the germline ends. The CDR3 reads CASSEAFDRNYGYTF. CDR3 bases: TGTGCCAGCAGTGAAGCGTTCGACAGAAACTATGGCTACACCTTC.

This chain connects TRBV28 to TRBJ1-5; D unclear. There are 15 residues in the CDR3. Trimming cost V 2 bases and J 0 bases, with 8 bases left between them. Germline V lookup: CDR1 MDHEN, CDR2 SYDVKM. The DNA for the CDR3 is TGTGCCAGCAGTTTAGACGGACTTAGCAATCAGCCCCAGCATTTT. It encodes CASSLDGLSNQPQHF. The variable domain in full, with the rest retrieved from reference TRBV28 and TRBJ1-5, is DVKVTQSSRYLVKRTGEKVFLECVQDMDHENMFWYRQDPGLGLRLIYFSYDVKMKEKGDIPEGYSVSREKKERFSLILESASTNQTSMYLCASSLDGLSNQPQHFGDGTRLSIL.

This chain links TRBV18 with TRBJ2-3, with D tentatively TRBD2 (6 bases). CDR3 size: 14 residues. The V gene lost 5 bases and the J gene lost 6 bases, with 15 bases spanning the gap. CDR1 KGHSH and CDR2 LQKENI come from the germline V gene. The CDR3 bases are TGTGCCAGCTCAAGGGGAGGTTCTACGGATACGCAGTATTTT. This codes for CASSRGGSTDTQYF.

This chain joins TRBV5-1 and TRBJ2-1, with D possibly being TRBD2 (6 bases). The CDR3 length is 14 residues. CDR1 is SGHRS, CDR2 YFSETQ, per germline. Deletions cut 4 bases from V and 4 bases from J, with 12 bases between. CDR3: CASSALEGYNEQFF. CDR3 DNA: TGCGCCAGCAGCGCTTTGGAGGGGTACAATGAGCAGTTCTTC.

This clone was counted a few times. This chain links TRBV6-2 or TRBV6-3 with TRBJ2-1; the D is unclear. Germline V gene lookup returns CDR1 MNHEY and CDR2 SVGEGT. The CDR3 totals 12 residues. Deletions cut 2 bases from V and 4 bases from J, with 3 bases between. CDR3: CASSYEYNEQFF. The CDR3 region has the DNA TGTGCCAGCAGTTACGAGTACAATGAGCAGTTCTTC.

Here the CDR3 DNA reads TGTGCCAGCAGCCTAGGGACAGGGGGCGGTCTGAGAACTGAAGCTTTCTTT. This translates into CASSLGTGGGLRTEAFF. The V and J genes are TRBV5-4 and TRBJ1-1, with 12 bases matching TRBD1. V shed 4 bases and J 5 bases; nucleotides not matched to a gene: 12. The length of the CDR3 is 17 residues. Germline values: CDR1 SGHNT, CDR2 YYREEE (reference sequence).

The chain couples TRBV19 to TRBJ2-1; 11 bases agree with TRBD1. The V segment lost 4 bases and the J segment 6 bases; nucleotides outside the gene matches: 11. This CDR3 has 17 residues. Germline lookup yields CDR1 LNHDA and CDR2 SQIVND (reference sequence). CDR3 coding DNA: TGTGCCAGTAGTAGTGGGACAGGGGGATCAGTAGGCAATGAGCAGTTCTTC. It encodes CASSSGTGGSVGNEQFF.

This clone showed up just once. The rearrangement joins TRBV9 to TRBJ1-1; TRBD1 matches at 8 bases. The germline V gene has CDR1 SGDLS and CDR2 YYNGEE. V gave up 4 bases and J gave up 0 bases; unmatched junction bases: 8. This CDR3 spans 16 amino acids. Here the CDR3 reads CASSTTGGPLNTEAFF. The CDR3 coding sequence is TGTGCCAGCAGCACCACAGGGGGACCCCTGAACACTGAAGCTTTCTTT.

CDR3 nucleotides: TGCGCCAGCAGCTTATCAGGACAGGTCGATATCCTACTACCTGGAAACACCATATATTTT. It yields the protein CASSLSGQVDILLPGNTIYF. The chain carries TRBV5-1 and TRBJ1-3, with 7 bases aligning to TRBD1. Trimming removed 2 bases from V and 2 bases from J; junction bases left unmatched: 19. Germline lookup yields CDR1 SGHRS and CDR2 YFSETQ. The CDR3 has 20 amino acids.

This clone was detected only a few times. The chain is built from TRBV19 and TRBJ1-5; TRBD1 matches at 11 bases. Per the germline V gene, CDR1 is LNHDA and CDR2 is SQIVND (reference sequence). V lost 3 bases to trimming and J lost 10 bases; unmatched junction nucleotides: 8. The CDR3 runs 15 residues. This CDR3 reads CASSIGQGASGPQHF. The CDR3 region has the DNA TGTGCCAGTAGTATCGGACAGGGGGCCTCAGGTCCCCAGCATTTT.

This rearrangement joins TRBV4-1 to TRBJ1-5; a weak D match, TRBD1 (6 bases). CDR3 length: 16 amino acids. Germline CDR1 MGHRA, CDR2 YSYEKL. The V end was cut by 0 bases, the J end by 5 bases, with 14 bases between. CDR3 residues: CASSQDPGGVYQPQHF. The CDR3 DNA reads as TGCGCCAGCAGCCAAGACCCGGGGGGCGTTTATCAGCCCCAGCATTTT.

Here the CDR3 DNA reads TGTGCCAGCAGTTACTCGACAGCAATTAACTATGGCTACACCTTC. It codes for CASSYSTAINYGYTF. The rearrangement links TRBV6-5 to TRBJ1-2; the D gene is possibly TRBD1 (5 bases). V lost 0 bases, J lost 1 base, and 9 bases lay in between. Per the germline V gene, CDR1 is MNHEY and CDR2 is SVGAGI. There are 15 residues in the CDR3.

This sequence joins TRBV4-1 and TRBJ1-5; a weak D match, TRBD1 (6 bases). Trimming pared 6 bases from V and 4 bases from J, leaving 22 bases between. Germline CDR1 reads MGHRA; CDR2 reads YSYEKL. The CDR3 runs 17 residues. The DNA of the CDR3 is TGCGCCAGCAGATCCTCGTTTGGCACAGGGATGAATCAGCCCCAGCATTTT. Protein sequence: CASRSSFGTGMNQPQHF.

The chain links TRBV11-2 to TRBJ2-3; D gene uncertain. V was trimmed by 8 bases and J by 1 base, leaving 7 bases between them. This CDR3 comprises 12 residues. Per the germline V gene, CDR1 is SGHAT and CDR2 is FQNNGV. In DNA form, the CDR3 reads TGTGCCAGCGAGTCGGGCACAGATACGCAGTATTTT. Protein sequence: CASESGTDTQYF.

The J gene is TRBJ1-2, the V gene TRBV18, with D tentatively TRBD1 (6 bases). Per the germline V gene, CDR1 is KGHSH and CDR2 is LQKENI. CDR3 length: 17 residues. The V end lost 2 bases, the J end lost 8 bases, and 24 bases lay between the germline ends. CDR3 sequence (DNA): TGTGCCAGCTCACCAGGAGCGGGGGCTTCAACGGGAAGGGGCTACACCTTC. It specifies CASSPGAGASTGRGYTF.

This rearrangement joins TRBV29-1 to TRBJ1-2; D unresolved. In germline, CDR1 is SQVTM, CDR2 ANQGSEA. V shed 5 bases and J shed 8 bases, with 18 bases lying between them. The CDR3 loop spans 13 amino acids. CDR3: CSVKSGPRRGYTF. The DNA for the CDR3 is TGCAGCGTTAAAAGCGGGCCCCGGCGGGGCTACACCTTC.

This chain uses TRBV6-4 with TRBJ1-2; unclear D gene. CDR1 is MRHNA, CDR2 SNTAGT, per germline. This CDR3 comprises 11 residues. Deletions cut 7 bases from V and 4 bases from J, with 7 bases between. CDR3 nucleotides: TGTGCCAGCAAGAAAGCCTATGGCTACACCTTC. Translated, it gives CASKKAYGYTF.